This section outlines one T cell receptor (beta chain) sequence together with its context. The antigen remains undetermined. This was the immunoSEQ v3.0 assay at survey level. Some clones are missing from TCRdb's copy, which holds only in-frame ones; the method was immunoSEQ multiplex PCR. Of over 30,000 clones listed, roughly 82% were seen once; the top ten hold about 5.7%. These data belong to a study of long-term antiretroviral therapy in people with HIV. Study-wide context: The earliest samples came from an era when ART typically awaited falling CD4 counts. Study-wide points: Neither ART adherence, viral resistance nor therapy changes were documented. Post-ART, diversity grew, though it stayed under transplant donor control levels. Spans of CDR3 length were tighter for HIV repertoires than for controls.

V shed 7 bases and J shed 11 bases, with 23 bases lying between them. CDR3 length: 13 amino acids. Germline CDR1 GTSNPN, CDR2 SVGIG (reference sequence). The TCR sequence derives from a young man with HIV. This specimen consisted of unsorted PBMCs, obtained 0.6 years after starting antiretroviral therapy. This chain links TRBV30 with TRBJ1-2; D perhaps matches TRBD1 (6 bases). The CDR3 DNA reads TGTGCCTCAACCCCCGGGGGGCTAGAGGGATACACCTTC. Encoded protein: CASTPGGLEGYTF. Looking up the rest from reference TRBV30 and TRBJ1-2 gives the full variable domain: SQTIHQWPATLVQPVGSPLSLECTVEGTSNPNLYWYRQAAGRGLQLLFYSVGIGQISSEVPQNLSASRPQDRQFILSSKKLLLSDSGFYLCASTPGGLEGYTFGSGTRLTVV.